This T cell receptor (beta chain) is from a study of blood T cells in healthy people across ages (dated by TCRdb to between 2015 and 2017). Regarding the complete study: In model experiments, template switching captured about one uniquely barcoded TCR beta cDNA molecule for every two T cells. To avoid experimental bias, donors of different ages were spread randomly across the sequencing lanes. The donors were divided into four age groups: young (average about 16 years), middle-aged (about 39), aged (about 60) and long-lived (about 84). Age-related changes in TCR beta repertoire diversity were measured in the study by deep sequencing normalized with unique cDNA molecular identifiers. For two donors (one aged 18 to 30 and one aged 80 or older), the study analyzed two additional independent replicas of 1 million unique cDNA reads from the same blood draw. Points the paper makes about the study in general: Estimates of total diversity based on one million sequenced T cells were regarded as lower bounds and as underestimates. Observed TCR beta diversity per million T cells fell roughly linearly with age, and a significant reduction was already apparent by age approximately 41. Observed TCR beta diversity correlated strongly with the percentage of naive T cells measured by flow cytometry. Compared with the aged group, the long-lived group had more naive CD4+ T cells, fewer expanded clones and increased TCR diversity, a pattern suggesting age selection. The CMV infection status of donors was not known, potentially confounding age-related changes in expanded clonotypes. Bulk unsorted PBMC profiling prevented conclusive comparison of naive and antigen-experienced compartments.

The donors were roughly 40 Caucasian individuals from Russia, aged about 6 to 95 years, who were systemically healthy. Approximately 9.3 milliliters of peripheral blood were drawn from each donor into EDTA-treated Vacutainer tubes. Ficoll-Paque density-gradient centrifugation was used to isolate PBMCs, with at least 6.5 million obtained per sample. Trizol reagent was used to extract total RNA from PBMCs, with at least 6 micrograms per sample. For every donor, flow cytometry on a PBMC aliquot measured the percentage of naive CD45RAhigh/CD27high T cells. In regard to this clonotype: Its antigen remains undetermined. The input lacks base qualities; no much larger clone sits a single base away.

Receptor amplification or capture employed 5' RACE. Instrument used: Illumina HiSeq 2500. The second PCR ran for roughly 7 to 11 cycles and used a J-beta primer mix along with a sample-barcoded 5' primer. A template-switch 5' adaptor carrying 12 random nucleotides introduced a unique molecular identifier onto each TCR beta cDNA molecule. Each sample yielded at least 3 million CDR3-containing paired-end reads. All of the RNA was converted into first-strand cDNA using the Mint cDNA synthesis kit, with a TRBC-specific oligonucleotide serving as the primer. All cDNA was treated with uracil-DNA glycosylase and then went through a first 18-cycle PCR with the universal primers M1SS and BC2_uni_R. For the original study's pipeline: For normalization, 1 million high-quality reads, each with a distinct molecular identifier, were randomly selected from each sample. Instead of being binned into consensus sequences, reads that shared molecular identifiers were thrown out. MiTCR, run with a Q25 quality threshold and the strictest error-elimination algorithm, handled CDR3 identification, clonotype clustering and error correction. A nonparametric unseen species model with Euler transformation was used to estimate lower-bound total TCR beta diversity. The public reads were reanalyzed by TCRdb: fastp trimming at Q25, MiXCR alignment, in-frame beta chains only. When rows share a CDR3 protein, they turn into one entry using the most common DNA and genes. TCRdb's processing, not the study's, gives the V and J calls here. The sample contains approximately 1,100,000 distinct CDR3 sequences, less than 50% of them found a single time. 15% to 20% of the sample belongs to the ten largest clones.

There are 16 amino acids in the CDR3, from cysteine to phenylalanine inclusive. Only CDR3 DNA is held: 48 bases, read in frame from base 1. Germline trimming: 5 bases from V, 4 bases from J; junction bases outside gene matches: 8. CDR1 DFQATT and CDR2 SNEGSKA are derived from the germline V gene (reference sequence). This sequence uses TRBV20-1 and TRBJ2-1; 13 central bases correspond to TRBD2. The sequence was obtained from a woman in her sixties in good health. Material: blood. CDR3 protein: CSALAGTSGNYNEQFF. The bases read TGCAGTGCTTTGGCCGGGACTAGCGGGAATTACAATGAGCAGTTCTTC.